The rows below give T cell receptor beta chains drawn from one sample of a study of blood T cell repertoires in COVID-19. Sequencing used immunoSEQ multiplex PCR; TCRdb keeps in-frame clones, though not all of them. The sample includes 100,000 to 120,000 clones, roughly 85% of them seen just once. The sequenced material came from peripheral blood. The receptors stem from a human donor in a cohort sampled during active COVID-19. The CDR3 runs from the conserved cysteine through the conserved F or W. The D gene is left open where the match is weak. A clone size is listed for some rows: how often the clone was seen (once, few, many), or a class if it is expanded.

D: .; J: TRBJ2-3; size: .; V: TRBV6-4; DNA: TGTGCCAGCAGTGACTCCTACAGGTCCACAGATACGCAGTATTTT; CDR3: CASSDSYRSTDTQYF
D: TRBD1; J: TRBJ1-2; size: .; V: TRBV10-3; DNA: TGTGCCATTGGGACAGGGGCCTCCTATGGCTACACCTTC; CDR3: CAIGTGASYGYTF
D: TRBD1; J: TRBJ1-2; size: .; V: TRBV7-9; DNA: TGTGCCAGCAGCTTGGCCAGGGGGCTTGATGGCTACACCTTC; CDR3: CASSLARGLDGYTF
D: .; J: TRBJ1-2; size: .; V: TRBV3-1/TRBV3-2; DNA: TGTGCCAGCAGCCAAGATAATTCTGATGGCTACACCTTC; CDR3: CASSQDNSDGYTF
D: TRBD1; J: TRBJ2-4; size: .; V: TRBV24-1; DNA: TGTGCCACCAGTGATCGGACAGGGGACGCCAAAAACATTCAGTACTTC; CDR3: CATSDRTGDAKNIQYF
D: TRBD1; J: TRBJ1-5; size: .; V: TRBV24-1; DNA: TGTGCCACCAGTGACCAGGGGGCCGATCAGCCCCAGCATTTT; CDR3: CATSDQGADQPQHF
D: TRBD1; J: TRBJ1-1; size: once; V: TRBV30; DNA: TGTGAGGACAGGGACACTGAAGCTTTCTTT; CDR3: CEDRDTEAFF
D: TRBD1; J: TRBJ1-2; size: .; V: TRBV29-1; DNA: TGCAGCGTGAGTGCGGGACAGGGGGCCCGTGGCTACACCTTC; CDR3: CSVSAGQGARGYTF
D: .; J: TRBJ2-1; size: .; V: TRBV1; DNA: TGCACCAGCAGCCAGTCACTAGCGGGGGGTTCCCAGCGGTTCTTC; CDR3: CTSSQSLAGGSQRFF
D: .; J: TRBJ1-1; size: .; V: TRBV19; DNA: TGTGCCAGTAAGGACAGAAACACTGAAGCTTTCTTT; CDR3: CASKDRNTEAFF
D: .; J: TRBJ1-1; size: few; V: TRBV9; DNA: TGTGCCAGCAGCGTAGTGCGGTCGGACACTGAAGCTTTCTTT; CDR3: CASSVVRSDTEAFF
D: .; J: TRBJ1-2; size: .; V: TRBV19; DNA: TGTGCCAGCTCGCCGGCGGGCGGTAACTATGGCTACACCTTC; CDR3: CASSPAGGNYGYTF
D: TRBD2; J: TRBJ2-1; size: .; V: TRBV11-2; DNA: TGTGCCAGCAGCTTAAGGGCTAGCGGTCCAAATGAGCAGTTCTTC; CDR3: CASSLRASGPNEQFF
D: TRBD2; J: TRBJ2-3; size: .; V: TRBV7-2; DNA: TGTGCCAGCAGCTTAGTAGCGCCCAGCGGGGGGTTCACAGATACGCAGTATTTT; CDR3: CASSLVAPSGGFTDTQYF
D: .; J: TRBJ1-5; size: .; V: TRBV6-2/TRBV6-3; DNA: TGTGCCAGCAGTAGGAGGGCAGGGAGGAGCAATCAGCCCCAGCATTTT; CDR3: CASSRRAGRSNQPQHF
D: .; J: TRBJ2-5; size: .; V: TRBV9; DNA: TGTGCCAGCAGCGTAGCTAGACCAGGGGGAGGAGAGACCCAGTACTTC; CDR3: CASSVARPGGGETQYF
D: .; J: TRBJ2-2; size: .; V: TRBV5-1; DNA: TGCGCCAGCAGCTTGGATCCGGGGATCACCGGGGAGCTGTTTTTT; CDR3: CASSLDPGITGELFF
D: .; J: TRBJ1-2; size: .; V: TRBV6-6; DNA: TGTGCCAGCACTTGGGACTTCAGCTATGGCTACACCTTC; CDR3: CASTWDFSYGYTF
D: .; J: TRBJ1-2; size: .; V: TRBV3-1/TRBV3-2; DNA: TGTGCCAGCAGCCAAGAGGGCAGGAAGTATTGGGGCTACACCTTC; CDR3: CASSQEGRKYWGYTF
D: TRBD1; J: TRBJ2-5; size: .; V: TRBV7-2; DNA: TGTGCCAGCAGCTTAGGGGACAGGGGGTTACAAGAGACCCAGTACTTC; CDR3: CASSLGDRGLQETQYF